The present entry profiles one T cell receptor beta chain with its context. The antigen remains undetermined. Here immunoSEQ multiplex PCR was the method, and the copy in TCRdb shows in-frame clones only, minus some. The sample contains approximately 280,000 clones, approximately 86% of which appear only once. The entry originates in a study of cytomegalovirus exposure and HLA in healthy donors. Study background: Later, an analysis reported that the roughly 120 validation repertoires had used the same platform as the approximately 670 first-cohort repertoires.

The study, taken as a whole, reports: Overall, approximately 150 TCR beta chains were annotated as cytomegalovirus-associated. Cytomegalovirus status was reportedly diagnosed by the classifier with high sensitivity and specificity.

Trimming removed 5 bases from V and 2 bases from J; junction bases left unmatched: 9. Germline CDR1 and CDR2: MNHEY and SMNVEV (reference sequence). The length of the CDR3 is 15 residues. What was sequenced was PBMCs. The TCR sequence derives from a woman between 18 and 30 years old in good health and CMV-seronegative. This rearrangement joins TRBV27 to TRBJ2-7; 7 nucleotides match TRBD1. DNA for the CDR3: TGTGCCAGCAGTCGCCCGGGACAGTCAACCTACGAGCAGTACTTC. The encoded protein is CASSRPGQSTYEQYF.